A single sample is the source of the 2 T cell receptor beta chains below, sequenced in a study of T-cell reconstitution after alpha-beta-depleted transplantation in children. Unique molecular identifiers were used to barcode this TCRbeta library. TCRdb reanalysed the PCR reads using MiXCR and keeps one entry per CDR3 protein. The sample records approximately 270,000 distinct CDR3 sequences, 9.9% being singletons. This sample comprised PBMCs from the stem cell graft donor, obtained from the stem cell graft. These receptors came from a human donor who donated a stem cell graft to a child with SCID.

This clonotype turned up a few times. The chain carries TRBV14 and TRBJ2-1; unclear D gene. The CDR3 loop spans 14 amino acids. Germline lookup yields CDR1 SGHDN and CDR2 FVKESK. Trimming removed 1 base from V and 7 bases from J, with 11 bases in between. The CDR3 bases are TGTGCCAGCAGCCAAGGCGGTAGTCAGAATGAGCAGTTCTTC. Translated, it gives CASSQGGSQNEQFF.

This chain uses TRBV15 with TRBJ1-2, with D unclear. V lost 1 base to trimming and J lost 4 bases, with 7 bases between them. The CDR3 is made up of 13 amino acids. Germline V gene lookup returns CDR1 LNHNV and CDR2 YYDKDF (reference sequence). As DNA, the CDR3 is TGTGCCACCAGCAGAGGGGTTCTCTATGGCTACACCTTC. Amino acid sequence: CATSRGVLYGYTF.